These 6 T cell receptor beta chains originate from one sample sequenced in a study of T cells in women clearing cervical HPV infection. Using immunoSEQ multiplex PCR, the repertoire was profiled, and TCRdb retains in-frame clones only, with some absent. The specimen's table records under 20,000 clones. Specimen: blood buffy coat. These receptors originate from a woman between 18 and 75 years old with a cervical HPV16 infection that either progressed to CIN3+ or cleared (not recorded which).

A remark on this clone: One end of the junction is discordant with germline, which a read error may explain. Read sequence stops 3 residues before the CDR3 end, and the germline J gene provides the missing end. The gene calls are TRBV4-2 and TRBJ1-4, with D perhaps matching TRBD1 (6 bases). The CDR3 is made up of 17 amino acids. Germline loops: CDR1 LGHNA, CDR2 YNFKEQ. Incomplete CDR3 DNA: TGCGCCAGCAGCTCCGACAGGAGCCGGACCCCAAGGGAAAAA. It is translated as CASSSDRSRTPREK. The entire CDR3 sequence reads CASSSDRSRTPREKLFF.

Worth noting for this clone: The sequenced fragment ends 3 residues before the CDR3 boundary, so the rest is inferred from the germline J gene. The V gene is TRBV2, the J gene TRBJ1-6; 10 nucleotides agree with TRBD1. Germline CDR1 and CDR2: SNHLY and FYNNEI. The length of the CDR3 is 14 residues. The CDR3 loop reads CASSGGQGLGPLHF. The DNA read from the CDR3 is TGTGCCAGCAGTGGGGGACAGGGGTTGGGTCCC.

The covered CDR3 bases are TGTGCCAGCAGCTCCGGACTAGCGCCCAATGAG. Its protein product is CASSSGLAPNE. The full CDR3 reads CASSSGLAPNEQFF. V is TRBV7-2 and J is TRBJ2-1; 9 positions agree with TRBD2. The sequence runs out 3 residues before the end of the CDR3; the remainder is reconstructed from the germline J gene. Germline CDR1 reads SGHTA; CDR2 reads FQGNSA. After removal of 4 bases from V and 6 bases from J, the junction contained 4 bases not matched to a gene. This CDR3 is built from 14 residues.

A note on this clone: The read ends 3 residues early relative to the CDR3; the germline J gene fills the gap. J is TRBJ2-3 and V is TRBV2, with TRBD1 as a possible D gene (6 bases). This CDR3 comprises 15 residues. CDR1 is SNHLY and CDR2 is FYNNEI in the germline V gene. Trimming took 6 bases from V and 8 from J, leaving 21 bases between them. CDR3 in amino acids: CASREDSPRRSTQYF. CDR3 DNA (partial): TGTGCCAGCAGAGAGGACAGCCCGAGAAGGAGTACG.

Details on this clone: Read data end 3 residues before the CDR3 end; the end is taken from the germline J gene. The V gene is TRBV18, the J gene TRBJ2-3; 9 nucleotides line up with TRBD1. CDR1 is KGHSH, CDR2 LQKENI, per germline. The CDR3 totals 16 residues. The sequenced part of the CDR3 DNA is TGTGCCAGCTCACCAACAGGGGGCTTCACGGGAGAGACG. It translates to CASSPTGGFTGET. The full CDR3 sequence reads CASSPTGGFTGETQYF.

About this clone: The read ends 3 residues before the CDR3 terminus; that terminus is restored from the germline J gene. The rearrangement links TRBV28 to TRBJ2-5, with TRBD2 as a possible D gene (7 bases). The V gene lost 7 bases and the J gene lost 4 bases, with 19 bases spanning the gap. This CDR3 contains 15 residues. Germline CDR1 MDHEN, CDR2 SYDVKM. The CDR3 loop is CASTRGGGPSETQYF. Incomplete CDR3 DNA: TGTGCCAGCACCCGAGGGGGGGGGCCCTCAGAGACC.